The rows below give T cell receptor beta chains drawn from one sample of a study of blood T cell repertoires in COVID-19. Measured with immunoSEQ multiplex PCR; TCRdb has only the in-frame clones, and not every one. The data show a few hundred thousand clones, 85% seen once. Sequenced: PBMCs or T cells enriched from blood (not recorded which). The receptors shown here come from a man between 40 and 49 years old who had recovered from COVID-19. CDR3s include the opening cysteine and the closing phenylalanine or tryptophan. The order of the fields is V gene, CDR3 protein.

TRBV11-3	CASSLVGGTSAGQAQATQYF
TRBV12-3/TRBV12-4	CASSAGIVEAFF
TRBV9	CASSVAPAYEQYF
TRBV29-1	CSAEDRGLNTEAFF
TRBV28	CASSLDPGTGDFRANYGYTF
TRBV2	CASSDPQGTLAEIGDEQFF
TRBV28	CASSPRQGDHYGYTF
TRBV9	CASSVDGIANYGYTF
TRBV15	CATSRDRLAQETQYF
TRBV24-1	CATSDTRLAGNHNEQFF
TRBV19	CATSTSGSTDTQYF
TRBV6-5	CASSSNTGYEQYF
TRBV3-1/TRBV3-2	CASSPHRGEVHNEQFF
TRBV19	CASSTLGTGGGQPQHF
TRBV13	CASSQSGDLNQPQHF
TRBV29-1	CSVEKRDRGDEQYF
TRBV7-9	CASSFQGAEQYF
TRBV6-5	CASSYSRLNTDTQYF
TRBV5-5	CASSLWTVAYEQYF
TRBV27	CASRGTYPYEQYF
TRBV12-3/TRBV12-4	CASSSTGQGAQHF
TRBV18	CASPQGPAFGANVLTF
TRBV6-1	CASSERGGRDEQYF
TRBV15	CATSRVPGLGIDTQYF
TRBV28	CASSLLLGTLAGGDIWEQFF
TRBV10-3	CAISDATDHQPQHF
TRBV10-3	CAISRLAGDDEQFF
TRBV7-9	CASSIRQGGYQETQYF
TRBV30	CAWNRVDTGELFF
TRBV11-2	CASSLEKSQPQHF
TRBV6-1	CASSEWPPGLVFF
TRBV5-1	CASTIIRGLVHEQFF
TRBV13	CASSLGGSYEQYF
TRBV29-1	CSVERPSGNTDTQYF
TRBV7-3	CASSLRRTSGRGEQFF
TRBV5-6	CASRGTGDIYTTEQFF
TRBV5-4	CASSSGQLDEQFF
TRBV4-2	CASSQDGTSATYEQYF
TRBV2	CASSEVSGNQPQHF
TRBV2	CASSTTGVIYNEQFF
TRBV5-4	CASSLGAGESYEQYF
TRBV9	CASSPGTEGYEQYF
TRBV3-1/TRBV3-2	CASSQDDTYNEQFF
TRBV15	CATQGWDTEAFF
TRBV19	CASRPYRGTDTQYF
TRBV28	CASSPQANTEAFF
TRBV19	CASSIATAYNSPLHF
TRBV4-2	CASSQEVGAGNTGELFF
TRBV6-5	CASRGLTENSPLHF